This entry features one T cell receptor (beta chain) sequence. Its antigen is not known. These data come from a study of glioma-infiltrating T cells after dendritic cell vaccination. Study conclusions and caveats: Higher TCR clonality did not directly relate to longer survival. Higher pretreatment TIL content predicted longer progression-free time and survival.

The repertoire was sequenced with immunoSEQ multiplex PCR; TCRdb's copy has only in-frame clones and lacks some. The sample contains more than 95,000 clones, over 80% of which appear only once. The germline V gene encodes CDR1 MGHRA and CDR2 YSYEKL. The CDR3 totals 20 residues. Losses at the gene ends were 0 bases for V and 0 bases for J; bases not matched to a gene: 12. Time point defined: after dendritic cell vaccination, including at tumor progression/relapse. The chain employs TRBV4-1 and TRBJ1-5; 9 nucleotides line up with TRBD1. The receptor's source is a human donor with glioblastoma. Specimen: blood, collected after dendritic cell vaccination. CDR3 in amino acids: CASSQDIPGQGLLSNQPQHF. The CDR3 region has the DNA TGCGCCAGCAGCCAAGATATTCCGGGACAGGGCCTCCTTAGCAATCAGCCCCAGCATTTT.